The T cell receptor beta chain under discussion was sequenced for a study of cytomegalovirus exposure and HLA in healthy donors. About the research overall: Earlier, 150 million to 200 million T cells were analyzed, and some 120 million unique TCR beta sequences were found among them.

From germline, CDR1 is LGHNA and CDR2 YNFKEQ. The CDR3 contains 14 residues. With 1 base removed from V and 0 bases from J, the gap between germline ends came to 4 bases. Findings of the study overall: The study put some 160 TCR beta chains on its list as cytomegalovirus-associated. According to a later analysis, most TCR beta chains associated with CMV appeared HLA-restricted.

Concerning this clone itself: The antigen remains undetermined.

The PCR was carried out with 60 Vbeta primers and 13 Jbeta primers. Method: immunoSEQ multiplex PCR; TCRdb's copy keeps in-frame clones and lacks some. The sample includes fewer than 150,000 clones, over 75% seen only once; the top ten take around 1.2%. Each donor's status was that of a healthy bone marrow donor. The chain couples TRBV4-2 to TRBJ2-1; D is ambiguous. What was sequenced was PBMCs. The sequence derives from a man between 45 and 60 years old in good health and CMV-seronegative. The CDR3 bases are TGTGCCAGCAGCCAAGTCGGCTCCTACAATGAGCAGTTCTTC. Translated: CASSQVGSYNEQFF.